Included here is one T cell receptor beta chain sequence, with context. There is no known antigen for this receptor. Base qualities are not provided; no much larger clone lies one nucleotide away. Full-length TCR variable regions were amplified by 5' RACE PCR with constant-region reverse primers, followed by semi-nested PCR with Nested Universal Primer A. Using the ReliaPrep RNA Cell Miniprep System, total RNA was extracted, and the SMARTer RACE 5'/3' Kit was then used to reverse transcribe the RNA into 5'RACE-ready cDNA. Multiplex adaptors were used to barcode full-length TCR alpha and beta libraries, and the barcoded libraries were sequenced on an Illumina MiSeq. Processing in the source paper ran as follows. For each of nine subset-tissue groups, sequencing data from the five patients were pooled, and the groups were then compared using unsupervised clustering of TCR gene usage. The Morisita-Horn index was used to calculate repertoire similarity, with shared sequences weighted by how much each contributed to each repertoire. The public reads were reprocessed in TCRdb via fastp at Q25 and MiXCR, keeping in-frame beta chains. Rows merge per CDR3 protein into single entries with the most common DNA and genes. What appears here as the V and J calls and clone size reflects TCRdb's work, not the paper's. The sample records about 9,100 distinct CDR3 sequences, approximately 61% of which are singletons. In total, the top ten clones hold roughly 6.2% of the sample.

The CDR3 has 13 amino acids, counting the end cysteine and phenylalanine. Only the CDR3 part of the read is kept: 39 bases, read in frame from the first base. V is reduced by 4 bases and J by 7 bases, leaving a spacing of 15 bases between them. As encoded in the germline V gene, CDR1 is SGHRS while CDR2 is YFSETQ. CD4+CD45RO+CD25- cells were isolated as memory CD4+ T cells. Tregs, naive and memory CD4+ T cells from tumor, blood and ipsilateral draining lymph nodes of roughly 5 breast cancer patients underwent full-length TCR alpha and beta sequencing. Tumor tissue and lymph nodes obtained by ipsilateral axillary dissection were perfused with PBS, cut into small pieces and digested using collagenase I and hyaluronidase. Sorted cell populations were confirmed by FACS to exceed 90% purity. This sample stems from a study (dated by TCRdb to between 2015 and 2016). Study-wide context: Whether tumor-infiltrating Tregs in breast cancer are recruited from blood Tregs or converted in situ from other CD4+ T cell subsets was tested.

The paper as a whole reports these results and caveats: The greatest overlap of tumor-infiltrating Treg TCR alpha and beta sequences was with tumor naive CD4+ T cells, followed next by blood naive CD4+ T cells. The validation in the larger cohort was limited to a single TCR beta V-J rearrangement instead of whole repertoires. The TCR gene usage of tumor memory CD4+ T cells clustered together with blood and lymph node memory CD4+ cells and with lymph node naive CD4+ cells.

The chain uses TRBV5-1 and TRBJ2-7; no D gene call is confident. The specimen sequenced was tumor-infiltrating memory CD4+ T cells sorted from the breast tumor. The cell subset or site label for this specimen denotes: memory CD4+ T cells, CD4+CD45RO+CD25-. The receptor comes from a female donor with breast cancer. The CDR3 protein is CASSPPLSGEQYF. The nucleotide sequence is TGCGCCAGCAGCCCCCCTCTCTCGGGTGAGCAGTACTTC.